This TCR beta chain was identified during a study of blood T cell repertoires in COVID-19. Study-wide background: Acute and convalescent COVID-19 specimens originated in the United States, Italy and Spain. PBMCs, B-cell-depleted T cells, or T cells were the source of the cDNA or gDNA that made up the material.

Original analysis: For nucleated cells, counts were estimated from reference gene primer amplification. Clones were read by immunoSEQ multiplex PCR, and TCRdb kept only the in-frame ones, dropping some. The V and J calls and the clone size are those of that table, but D and trimming were determined from the DNA. This sample carries about 54,000 clones, roughly nine tenths of them seen once, and the ten largest clones take just under 8.5%. The sequenced sample consisted of peripheral blood. The receptor was derived from a woman aged 40 to 50 with active COVID-19.

This CDR3 reads CASNDRGRSYGYTF. The CDR3, as DNA: TGTGCCAGTAATGACAGGGGACGTTCCTATGGCTACACCTTC. The chain combines TRBV19 with TRBJ1-2, with 8 bases fitting TRBD1. In germline, CDR1 is LNHDA, CDR2 SQIVND (reference sequence). This CDR3 is 14 amino acids long. The junction had 8 bases not matched to a gene; V was cut back by 7 bases and J by 4 bases.